A few counts support the clone carrying this T cell receptor beta chain. Antigen: not known. Stated time point: newly diagnosed GD, antithyroid drugs for less than 3 months. Scientists built the TCR library using RNA that was extracted from PBMCs. The sample belongs to a study of regulatory T cells in long-lasting Graves disease. Points from the study as a whole: Compared with new cases, persistent Graves' patients showed reduced TCR diversity.

To make TCR beta libraries, researchers used iRepertoire HTBI primers and Arm-PCR of CDR3 regions. In TCRdb, the multiplex PCR reads were re-called with MiXCR into one record per CDR3 protein. The sample has 400,000 to 550,000 distinct CDR3 sequences, about 17% seen once. CDR3 length: 17 amino acids. Germline lookup yields CDR1 MDHEN and CDR2 SYDVKM. Trimming pared 10 bases from V and 0 bases from J, leaving 23 bases between. The sample was also linked to a second study, of T cells in Graves' hyperthyroidism and ophthalmopathy.

The source of this sequence is a woman aged 30 to 39 with Graves disease. The chain has TRBV28 and TRBJ2-3, with unresolved D. Specimen: peripheral blood mononuclear cells (PBMCs), collected at new diagnosis, from a patient treated with antithyroid drugs. CDR3 coding DNA: TGTGCCACAACCTCTCACCGGGCAACCTCTAGCACAGATACGCAGTATTTT. Translation gives CATTSHRATSSTDTQYF.